These 29 T cell receptor beta chains came from one sample sequenced in a study of shared clonotypes between healthy human individuals. Libraries were prepared by immunoSEQ multiplex PCR; TCRdb keeps only in-frame clonotypes and omits some of them. The profile shows about 640,000 clones, 55% to 75% of them singletons. The sample comprised memory CD4+ T cells sorted from blood. Subset here: CD45RA-negative fraction. These receptors were obtained from a woman under 40 in good health.

This clone was counted only a few times. The chain carries TRBV13 and TRBJ2-4, with D perhaps matching TRBD2 (6 bases). This CDR3 comprises 16 residues. CDR1 is PRHDT and CDR2 is FYEKMQ in the germline V gene (reference sequence). V gave up 2 bases and J gave up 0 bases, with 11 bases separating them. The DNA of the CDR3 is TGTGCCAGCAGCTTAAGGGGACTGATAGCCAAAAACATTCAGTACTTC. Protein: CASSLRGLIAKNIQYF. The full variable domain, completed using reference TRBV13 and TRBJ2-4, is AAGVIQSPRHLIKEKRETATLKCYPIPRHDTVYWYQQGPGQDPQFLISFYEKMQSDKGSIPDRFSAQQFSDYHSELNMSSLELGDSALYFCASSLRGLIAKNIQYFGAGTRLSVL.

The chain couples TRBV19 to TRBJ1-2; possible D gene TRBD1, 5 bases. The CDR3 is 13 residues long. V gave up 8 bases and J gave up 2 bases, with 12 bases separating them. Germline loops: CDR1 LNHDA, CDR2 SQIVND (reference sequence). The CDR3 reads CASGLWGNYGYTF. DNA for the CDR3: TGTGCCAGTGGCCTTTGGGGCAACTATGGCTACACCTTC.

This chain uses TRBV25-1 with TRBJ1-1; the match to TRBD1 covers 9 bases. The CDR3 spans 13 residues. V gave up 1 base and J gave up 7 bases; unmatched junction bases: 1. Per the germline V gene, CDR1 is MGHDK and CDR2 is SYGVNS. CDR3 nucleotide sequence: TGTGCCAGCAGTGAATCGGGACAGGGTGAAGCTTTCTTT. Its protein is CASSESGQGEAFF.

The CDR3 coding sequence is TGTGCCAGCAGCCTGGACAGGGGGCAAGAAAAACTGTTTTTT. The encoded protein is CASSLDRGQEKLFF. The rearrangement joins TRBV7-9 to TRBJ1-4; TRBD1 agrees at 11 bases. Germline V CDR1 and CDR2: SEHNR, FQNEAQ (reference sequence). This CDR3 contains 14 residues. V was pared by 5 bases and J by 8 bases, with 4 bases of the junction left unmatched.

The chain uses TRBV28 and TRBJ2-7; TRBD2 aligns across 13 bases. V lost 6 bases, J lost 0 bases, and 17 bases stayed unmatched. The germline V gene encodes CDR1 MDHEN and CDR2 SYDVKM. This CDR3 has 20 amino acids. The CDR3 region is CASRSLWEGGTSGDSYEQYF. DNA of the CDR3: TGTGCCAGCAGATCCCTTTGGGAGGGAGGGACTAGCGGGGACTCCTACGAGCAGTACTTC.

The chain employs TRBV6-6 and TRBJ1-5; possibly TRBD1 for D (5 bases). The CDR3 extends over 14 amino acids. V dropped 5 bases and J dropped 7 bases, with 15 bases sitting between them. Germline V gene lookup returns CDR1 MNHNY and CDR2 SVGAGI (reference sequence). The CDR3, as DNA: TGTGCCAGCAGTCCACAGCAGGGTTCCCAGCCCCAGCATTTT. Translation gives CASSPQQGSQPQHF.

V gene TRBV19 combines with J gene TRBJ2-7; possibly TRBD2 for D (6 bases). Germline CDR1 and CDR2: LNHDA and SQIVND (reference sequence). CDR3 length equals 17 residues. V lost 1 base, J lost 1 base, and 17 bases lay in between. DNA of the CDR3: TGTGCCAGTAGTATAGGGGTCGGCGGGATCCGTTCCTACGAGCAGTACTTC. Translation gives CASSIGVGGIRSYEQYF.

The chain recombines TRBV19 with TRBJ1-1; no clear D. The CDR3 runs 15 residues. Germline CDR1 and CDR2: LNHDA and SQIVND (reference sequence). V gave up 4 bases and J gave up 1 base, with 13 bases separating them. The CDR3 sequence is CASSKRRVSNTEAFF. CDR3 bases: TGTGCCAGTAGTAAAAGACGGGTTTCGAACACTGAAGCTTTCTTT.

For the CDR3, the DNA is TGTGCCAGCAGACAGACAGGGTCGATAGGAGCTTTCTTT. It translates to CASRQTGSIGAFF. The V call is TRBV11-2, the J call TRBJ1-1, with TRBD1 identical over 7 bases. The ends lost 6 bases at V and 10 bases at J; junction bases unmatched: 11. The CDR3 is made up of 13 amino acids. The V gene's germline CDR1 is SGHAT and CDR2 FQNNGV. The whole variable domain, filled in from reference TRBV11-2 and TRBJ1-1, reads EAGVAQSPRYKIIEKRQSVAFWCNPISGHATLYWYQQILGQGPKLLIQFQNNGVVDDSQLPKDRFSAERLKGVDSTLKIQPAKLEDSAVYLCASRQTGSIGAFFGQGTRLTVV.

Ten or more counts support this clone. V and J are TRBV4-1 and TRBJ2-1; maybe TRBD2 (6 bases). V lost 0 bases, J lost 15 bases, and 21 bases lay in between. Germline CDR1 reads MGHRA; CDR2 reads YSYEKL. The CDR3 covers 15 residues. CDR3 protein: CASSQEGGSTDRGFF. In nucleotides, the CDR3 is TGCGCCAGCAGCCAAGAGGGAGGATCGACTGACCGTGGGTTCTTC.

This clone was seen only a few times. V usage is TRBV7-9 and J usage is TRBJ2-3; D is perhaps TRBD1 (7 bases). There are 17 residues in the CDR3. The germline V and J ends were trimmed by 4 bases and 1 base, with 18 bases remaining between them. Germline CDR1 SEHNR, CDR2 FQNEAQ (reference sequence). Here the CDR3 reads CASSSLQGRTGTDTQYF. The CDR3 nucleotides are TGTGCCAGCAGCTCCCTACAGGGGAGGACCGGCACAGATACGCAGTATTTT. Full variable domain (remainder filled in from reference TRBV7-9 and TRBJ2-3): DTGVSQNPRHKITKRGQNVTFRCDPISEHNRLYWYRQTLGQGPEFLTYFQNEAQLEKSRLLSDRFSAERPKGSFSTLEIQRTEQGDSAMYLCASSSLQGRTGTDTQYFGPGTRLTVL.

Concerning this clone itself: Different DNA sequences within this sample yield the same CDR3. This chain joins TRBV19 and TRBJ2-5; D may be TRBD1 (5 bases). Germline V CDR1 and CDR2: LNHDA, SQIVND (reference sequence). V was cut by 4 bases and J by 4 bases, with 10 bases left in between. The CDR3 contains 13 residues. The CDR3 DNA reads as TGTGCCAGTAGTAGGCAGGGTGGAGAGACCCAGTACTTC. This encodes CASSRQGGETQYF.

The chain recombines TRBV19 with TRBJ2-1; D perhaps matches TRBD2 (6 bases). V was shortened by 10 bases and J by 0 bases, with 19 bases between the two germline ends. Germline CDR1 reads LNHDA; CDR2 reads SQIVND (reference sequence). This CDR3 is 16 amino acids long. Written as DNA, the CDR3 is TGTGCCACGGGACTTTCCCCTACGAGCTCCTACAATGAGCAGTTCTTC. It codes for CATGLSPTSSYNEQFF.

The CDR3 loop is CASSFTGVTEAFF. CDR3 coding DNA: TGTGCCAGCAGCTTTACAGGGGTTACTGAAGCTTTCTTT. The chain carries TRBV7-9 and TRBJ1-1, with TRBD1 matching over 7 bases. Per germline, CDR1 SEHNR and CDR2 FQNEAQ (reference sequence). The CDR3 length is 13 residues. Trimming cost V 3 bases and J 5 bases; bases outside gene matches: 3. Full variable domain (outside the CDR3, taken from reference TRBV7-9 and TRBJ1-1): DTGVSQNPRHKITKRGQNVTFRCDPISEHNRLYWYRQTLGQGPEFLTYFQNEAQLEKSRLLSDRFSAERPKGSFSTLEIQRTEQGDSAMYLCASSFTGVTEAFFGQGTRLTVV.

The chain carries TRBV5-1 and TRBJ2-7; possibly TRBD2 for D (5 bases). The CDR3 runs 14 residues. The germline V gene encodes CDR1 SGHRS and CDR2 YFSETQ. V dropped 0 bases and J dropped 1 base, with 8 bases sitting between them. CDR3 DNA sequence: TGCGCCAGCAGCTTGGCGACTAATTCCTACGAGCAGTACTTC. Amino acids: CASSLATNSYEQYF.

V is TRBV4-1 and J is TRBJ2-7, with 7 bases fitting TRBD1. V lost 6 bases and J lost 6; bases outside the gene matches: 2. This CDR3 is built from 11 residues. From germline, CDR1 is MGHRA and CDR2 YSYEKL. The DNA of the CDR3 is TGCGCCAGCAGTAGGGGGCCCGAGCAGTACTTC. Translation: CASSRGPEQYF.

This clone was recorded a few times. The chain links TRBV6-6 to TRBJ1-1; D is undetermined. The CDR3 has 12 residues. Germline CDR1 reads MNHNY; CDR2 reads SVGAGI (reference sequence). The CDR3 spells CASNSLDTEAFF. The DNA of the CDR3 is TGTGCTAGTAACAGCCTAGACACTGAAGCTTTCTTT.

The table lists this clone with a count of one. Other DNA sequences from this sample encode an identical CDR3 as well. The rearrangement joins TRBV5-4 to TRBJ2-5, with a possible D match to TRBD2 (6 bases). The CDR3 loop spans 14 amino acids. The V and J ends lost 4 bases and 2 bases respectively, with 12 bases between them. Germline CDR1 SGHNT, CDR2 YYREEE (reference sequence). For the CDR3, the DNA is TGTGCCAGCAGCCACCGGGACTCACAAGAGACCCAGTACTTC. It is translated as CASSHRDSQETQYF. The entire variable domain, with the rest obtained from reference TRBV5-4 and TRBJ2-5, is as follows: ETGVTQSPTHLIKTRGQQVTLRCSSQSGHNTVSWYQQALGQGPQFIFQYYREEENGRGNFPPRFSGLQFPNYSSELNVNALELDDSALYLCASSHRDSQETQYFGPGTRLLVL.

CDR3 protein: CASSGMGQGTYEQYF. In nucleotides, the CDR3 is TGTGCCAGCTCAGGAATGGGACAGGGCACCTACGAGCAGTACTTC. The chain has TRBV18 and TRBJ2-7; 9 nucleotides line up with TRBD1. Germline V CDR1 and CDR2: KGHSH, LQKENI. V trimming: 5 bases; J trimming: 2 bases; junction bases outside the gene matches: 7. The length of the CDR3 is 15 residues. Looking up the rest from reference TRBV18 and TRBJ2-7 gives the full variable domain: NAGVMQNPRHLVRRRGQEARLRCSPMKGHSHVYWYRQLPEEGLKFMVYLQKENIIDESGMPKERFSAEFPKEGPSILRIQQVVRGDSAAYFCASSGMGQGTYEQYFGPGTRLTVT.

This clone was counted between two and nine times. This CDR3 reads CASSYSSGTVNTEAFF. CDR3 nucleotide sequence: TGTGCCAGCAGTTACTCCTCCGGGACAGTGAACACTGAAGCTTTCTTT. The chain recombines TRBV6-5 with TRBJ1-1, with 7 bases identical to TRBD1. The V segment lost 0 bases and the J segment 0 bases; nucleotides outside the gene matches: 4. This CDR3 is built from 16 residues. Germline V CDR1 and CDR2: MNHEY, SVGAGI.

This clone was detected a few times. The chain has TRBV11-2 and TRBJ2-7; D gene ambiguous. V was clipped by 0 bases and J by 2 bases, with 2 bases between them. From germline, CDR1 is SGHAT and CDR2 FQNNGV. The CDR3 spans 12 residues. The CDR3 loop reads CASSLETYEQYF. CDR3 bases: TGTGCCAGCAGCTTAGAAACCTACGAGCAGTACTTC.

In its sample, this clone was seen many times. The chain employs TRBV7-2 and TRBJ2-1, with TRBD2 matching over 11 bases. Germline V lookup: CDR1 SGHTA, CDR2 FQGNSA. The CDR3 length is 17 residues. The trim removed 4 bases at V and 5 bases at J, leaving 10 bases unmatched. DNA for the CDR3: TGTGCCAGCAGCTCGGTGAGACTAGCGGGGACAGACAATGAGCAGTTCTTC. It codes for CASSSVRLAGTDNEQFF.

The chain carries TRBV18 and TRBJ2-4, with 7 bases identical to TRBD1. The germline V gene has CDR1 KGHSH and CDR2 LQKENI. CDR3 length: 14 residues. Trimming took 2 bases from V and 3 from J; bases not matched to a gene: 1. CDR3 DNA sequence: TGTGCCAGCTCACCAACAGGGGTCAAAAACATTCAGTACTTC. Its protein product is CASSPTGVKNIQYF.

The chain combines TRBV5-1 with TRBJ2-2; 7 positions match TRBD2. Germline-derived CDR1 and CDR2 are SGHRS and YFSETQ. This CDR3 is built from 16 residues. Trimming removed 2 bases from V and 5 bases from J; junction bases left unmatched: 9. The CDR3 DNA is TGCGCCAGCAGCTTCGGGGGGAAGGGACTGACCGGGGAGCTGTTTTTT. This translates into CASSFGGKGLTGELFF. The variable domain in full, with the rest retrieved from reference TRBV5-1 and TRBJ2-2, is KAGVTQTPRYLIKTRGQQVTLSCSPISGHRSVSWYQQTPGQGLQFLFEYFSETQRNKGNFPGRFSGRQFSNSRSEMNVSTLELGDSALYLCASSFGGKGLTGELFFGEGSRLTVL.

This clone was seen only a few times. The chain links TRBV10-1 to TRBJ2-1; 9 nucleotides agree with TRBD2. With 5 bases clipped from V and 6 bases from J, the junction kept 11 bases outside the gene matches. CDR1 WNHNN and CDR2 SYGVQD come from the germline V gene (reference sequence). The CDR3 covers 16 residues. This chain's CDR3 is CASSSRRLAGSNEQFF. In nucleotides, the CDR3 is TGCGCCAGCAGTTCTAGGCGGCTAGCGGGATCCAATGAGCAGTTCTTC.

The genes are TRBV6-5 and TRBJ2-7, with 9 positions matching TRBD1. CDR1 and CDR2 from the germline V gene are MNHEY and SVGAGI. The CDR3 consists of 15 residues. Trimming at V came to 5 bases and at J to 4 bases, leaving 9 bases not matched to a gene. The CDR3 DNA follows: TGTGCCAGCAGTACAACCGGGACAGGGCTGTACGAGCAGTACTTC. It specifies CASSTTGTGLYEQYF.

This chain links TRBV28 with TRBJ2-7; TRBD1 or TRBD2 may be the D gene (5 bases each). This CDR3 spans 15 amino acids. CDR1 is MDHEN, CDR2 SYDVKM, per germline. V was pared by 5 bases and J by 0 bases, with 14 bases between. In nucleotides, the CDR3 is TGTGCCAGCAGTCCGCCGGGGCCCCTCTCCTACGAGCAGTACTTC. Translation: CASSPPGPLSYEQYF. The full variable domain, completed using reference TRBV28 and TRBJ2-7, is DVKVTQSSRYLVKRTGEKVFLECVQDMDHENMFWYRQDPGLGLRLIYFSYDVKMKEKGDIPEGYSVSREKKERFSLILESASTNQTSMYLCASSPPGPLSYEQYFGPGTRLTVT.

This clone was detected only once. The CDR3, as DNA: TGTGCCAGCAGTGGGACCGTGTCGGATCAGCCCCAGCATTTT. It encodes CASSGTVSDQPQHF. The chain uses TRBV2 and TRBJ1-5; D not resolved. CDR1 and CDR2 (germline): SNHLY, FYNNEI. The CDR3 spans 14 residues. V lost 4 bases and J lost 5, with 12 bases in between.

The J gene is TRBJ1-4, the V gene TRBV27; the D is unclear. V gave up 3 bases and J gave up 1 base, with 6 bases separating them. CDR1 is MNHEY, CDR2 SMNVEV, per germline (reference sequence). This CDR3 has 14 residues. Written as DNA, the CDR3 is TGTGCCAGCAGTTTGGCGGTAACTAATGAAAAACTGTTTTTT. It codes for CASSLAVTNEKLFF.